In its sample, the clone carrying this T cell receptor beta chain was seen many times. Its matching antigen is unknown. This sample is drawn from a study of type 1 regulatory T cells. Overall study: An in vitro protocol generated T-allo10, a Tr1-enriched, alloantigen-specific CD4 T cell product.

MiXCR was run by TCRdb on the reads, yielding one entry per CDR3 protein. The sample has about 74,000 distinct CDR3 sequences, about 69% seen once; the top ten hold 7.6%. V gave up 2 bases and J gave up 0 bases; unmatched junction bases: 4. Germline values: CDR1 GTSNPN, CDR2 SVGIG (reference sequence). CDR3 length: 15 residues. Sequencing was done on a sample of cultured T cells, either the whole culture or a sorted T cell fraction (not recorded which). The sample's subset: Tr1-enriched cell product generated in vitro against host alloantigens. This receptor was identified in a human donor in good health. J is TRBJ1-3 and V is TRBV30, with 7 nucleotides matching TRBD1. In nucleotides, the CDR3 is TGTGCCTGGAGTCGGGACAGTGGCTCTGGAAACACCATATATTTT. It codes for CAWSRDSGSGNTIYF.